This T cell receptor (beta chain) is drawn from a study of blood T cell repertoires in COVID-19 (dated by TCRdb to between 2020 and 2021). Background on the whole study: Collaborator samples came from the United States, Italy and Spain and covered acute and convalescent phases of COVID-19. Where HLA class I and class II types were available, the types were taken from metadata supplied by the sample provider, not from assay-based typing. The prospective study material was composed of cDNA or gDNA derived from T cells, B-cell-depleted T cells, or PBMCs. Samples came from the ongoing ImmuneRACE study (first 160 participants) plus 1,254 subjects from 6 global collaborators. A freely available public database, intended as a resource for researchers studying the immune response to SARS-CoV-2, is where the repertoires were released. Subjects who had been exposed to COVID-19, were actively infected with it, or had recovered from it provided the deeply sampled blood TCRbeta repertoires that made up the dataset. Sample metadata almost always included a de-identified subject ID, COVID-19 status, age in years and sex.

CDR1 and CDR2 (SGHRS, YFSETQ) derive from the germline V gene. There are 13 amino acids in the CDR3, from cysteine to phenylalanine inclusive. Left in the record is the CDR3 DNA by itself, 39 bases read in frame from the first base. V loses 4 bases, J loses 4 bases, and the germline ends lie 8 bases apart. On this clone: It lacks a known antigen. No clone much larger than this one lies a single base away; base qualities are absent.

TCRbeta CDR3 regions were amplified from genomic DNA by means of the immunoSEQ Assay, a bias-controlled multiplex PCR. As for how the authors treated the data: The number of nucleated cells in each sample was estimated from the amplification of reference gene primers within the assay. To quantify the absolute abundance of each unique TCRbeta CDR3 rearrangement, sequence reads were collapsed and filtered. Productive Simpson clonality was computed per sample as the square root of Simpson's diversity index over productive rearrangements. The immuneACCESS repertoire file appears here via TCRdb, limited to in-frame rearrangements. These files lack a portion of the clones; in checked studies, under half of the deficit traces to unresolved V genes, and the cause of the others is not known. V and J calls and clone size follow that table, whereas D and trimming were derived from the DNA. The sample table records roughly 87,000 clones; roughly 80% of these occur just once. Roughly 17% of the sample comes from the top ten.

Collaborating institutions collected whole blood in K2EDTA tubes following their own protocols. For TCRbeta analysis, collaborator samples were shipped as frozen whole blood, as isolated PBMCs, or as DNA extracted from either sample type. Results and caveats for the whole study, not just this receptor: How much clinical and demographic metadata was included differed by source and by participant, and the metadata was provided uncurated.

This receptor was identified in a woman in her sixties or seventies with acute or convalescent COVID-19. The V and J genes are TRBV5-1 and TRBJ2-2; the D gene cannot be resolved reliably. Sequencing was done on a sample of peripheral blood. For the CDR3, the sequence is CASSSWATGELFF. The DNA sequence is as follows: TGCGCCAGCAGCAGTTGGGCCACCGGGGAGCTGTTTTTT.